The clone carrying this T cell receptor beta chain occurred a few times. The data derive from a study of Graves' ophthalmopathy and Graves' hyperthyroidism. Hyperthyroidism patients were newly diagnosed, ill under 2 months, and aged 18 to 65 years. As the starting material, over 9.5 ml of fresh peripheral blood yielded the PBMCs. RNA transcripts were the source from which TCR beta CDR3 regions were amplified. An initial RT-PCR round employing HTBI primers preceded a second-round multiplex PCR. TCRdb recomputed calls from the multiplex PCR reads with MiXCR, one row per CDR3 protein. The sample shows 600,000 to 650,000 distinct CDR3 sequences, 22% of them seen only once. The V gene lost 5 bases and the J gene lost 4 bases, with 8 bases spanning the gap. Germline CDR1 is SQVTM and CDR2 is ANQGSEA. CDR3 length: 12 amino acids.

This receptor was taken from a woman between 18 and 30 years old with stable Graves' hyperthyroidism. Some clones in this sample may be carry-over from other donors' samples. The sequencing input was peripheral blood. The chain employs TRBV29-1 and TRBJ2-2; D ambiguous. The CDR3 loop is CSVIDLTGELFF. As DNA, the CDR3 is TGCAGCGTTATAGACCTCACCGGGGAGCTGTTTTTT.